These 32 T cell receptor beta chains originate from one sample sequenced in a study of T-cell reconstitution after alpha-beta-depleted transplantation in children. A TCRbeta library incorporating unique molecular identifiers was prepared. TCRdb recomputed calls from the PCR reads with MiXCR, one row per CDR3 protein. The sample lists about a million distinct CDR3 sequences, roughly 29% occurring once. The sequenced sample was PBMCs, mostly from graft donor cells, obtained 360 days after TCRalphabeta/CD19-depleted stem cell transplant. The receptors shown here come from a boy in the first two years of life who had a stem cell transplant for SCID, so the T cells may come from the graft donor.

The V gene is TRBV20-1, the J gene TRBJ1-1, with 9 bases lining up with TRBD1. CDR3 length equals 15 residues. In germline, CDR1 is DFQATT, CDR2 SNEGSKA (reference sequence). V lost 4 bases to trimming and J lost 0 bases; unmatched junction nucleotides: 6. The CDR3 DNA reads TGCAGTGCTACCTGGGACAGGGCGATGAACACTGAAGCTTTCTTT. It encodes CSATWDRAMNTEAFF.

The chain is built from TRBV7-9 and TRBJ2-5; the match to TRBD1 covers 7 bases. This CDR3 comprises 15 residues. Unmatched junction bases numbered 7, after V lost 4 bases and J lost 2 bases. CDR1 is SEHNR and CDR2 is FQNEAQ in the germline V gene (reference sequence). The CDR3 reads CASSYGQAPQETQYF. For the CDR3, the DNA is TGTGCCAGCAGCTACGGACAGGCGCCACAAGAGACCCAGTACTTC.

This chain uses TRBV20-1 with TRBJ2-1; TRBD2 aligns across 9 bases. In germline, CDR1 is DFQATT, CDR2 SNEGSKA (reference sequence). There are 13 residues in the CDR3. After removal of 6 bases from V and 4 bases from J, the junction contained 4 bases not matched to a gene. CDR3 in amino acids: CSAPSGVYNEQFF. The CDR3 DNA reads TGCAGTGCCCCTAGCGGGGTTTACAATGAGCAGTTCTTC.

A few counts support this clonotype. The gene calls are TRBV6-6 and TRBJ1-2; D call uncertain. The V gene lost 2 bases and the J gene lost 5 bases, with 6 bases spanning the gap. The CDR3 sequence is 12 residues long. Germline V gives CDR1 MNHNY, CDR2 SVGAGI (reference sequence). The CDR3 bases are TGTGCCAGCAGTTACAGGGCTTATGGCTACACCTTC. This codes for CASSYRAYGYTF.

In its sample, this clonotype was seen a few times. For the CDR3, the DNA is TGTGCCAGCAGCCAAGATTGGGAGGGCTGGTTGGAAGAGACCCAGTACTTC. Protein: CASSQDWEGWLEETQYF. V is TRBV3-1 and J is TRBJ2-5, with 7 bases lining up with TRBD2. V lost 0 bases, J lost 3 bases, and 10 bases stayed unmatched. The length of the CDR3 is 17 residues. The germline V gene encodes CDR1 LGHDT and CDR2 YNNKEL (reference sequence).

The chain links TRBV3-1 to TRBJ2-5, with D perhaps matching TRBD1 (6 bases). Germline CDR1 is LGHDT and CDR2 is YNNKEL (reference sequence). The ends were cut back, 2 bases at V and 1 base at J, with 14 bases in the middle. The CDR3 contains 16 residues. The CDR3 loop reads CASSQMKTGSQETQYF. For the CDR3, the DNA is TGTGCCAGCAGCCAAATGAAGACAGGCAGCCAAGAGACCCAGTACTTC.

This clonotype was observed once. The chain is built from TRBV4-2 and TRBJ2-7, with 10 bases aligning to TRBD1. Germline CDR1 reads LGHNA; CDR2 reads YNFKEQ. The CDR3 spans 16 residues. Trimming removed 0 bases from V and 5 bases from J; junction bases left unmatched: 7. CDR3 nucleotides: TGTGCCAGCAGCCAAGACCCGGGACAGGGGTTCAACGAGCAGTACTTC. Protein: CASSQDPGQGFNEQYF.

J is TRBJ1-5 and V is TRBV6-5; no clear D. Trimming left V 0 bases short and J 7 bases short, with 10 bases between. Germline V lookup: CDR1 MNHEY, CDR2 SVGAGI. This CDR3 has 14 residues. The CDR3: CASSYSSTGQPQHF. The CDR3 DNA follows: TGTGCCAGCAGTTACTCCTCGACCGGCCAGCCCCAGCATTTT.

The chain couples TRBV11-1 to TRBJ1-5, with TRBD1 as a possible D gene (5 bases). Germline CDR1 and CDR2: SGHAT and FQDESV (reference sequence). V was trimmed by 1 base and J by 0 bases, leaving 10 bases between them. This CDR3 contains 16 residues. The CDR3 sequence is CASSLGGDFSNQPQHF. CDR3 nucleotide sequence: TGTGCCAGCAGCTTAGGAGGGGACTTTAGCAATCAGCCCCAGCATTTT.

This sequence joins TRBV2 and TRBJ2-7, with no clear D. The CDR3 covers 12 residues. Germline V gives CDR1 SNHLY, CDR2 FYNNEI. The V end was cut by 6 bases, the J end by 6 bases, with 12 bases between. DNA for the CDR3: TGTGCCAGCAGCTTGTCTACCTTCGAGCAGTACTTC. Protein sequence: CASSLSTFEQYF.

Notes on this clonotype: Compared with germline, one end of the junction differs, possibly owing to a read error. In DNA, the CDR3 is TGTGCCAGCTACGACGGTCTCGGGTTGGACACTGAAGCTTTCTTC. Translated: CASYDGLGLDTEAFF. The V call is TRBV18, the J call TRBJ1-1; D perhaps matches TRBD1 (5 bases). Germline assignment: CDR1 KGHSH and CDR2 LQKENI. The CDR3 is 15 residues long. The full variable domain, with the rest looked up from reference TRBV18 and TRBJ1-1, is NAGVMQNPRHLVRRRGQEARLRCSPMKGHSHVYWYRQLPEEGLKFMVYLQKENIIDESGMPKERFSAEFPKEGPSILRIQQVVRGDSAAYFCASYDGLGLDTEAFFGQGTRLTVV.

The chain employs TRBV12-3 or TRBV12-4 and TRBJ1-2, with D unclear. V lost 2 bases and J 5 bases, leaving 6 bases between the germline ends. The CDR3 is made up of 12 amino acids. This chain's CDR3 is CASSLFGYGYTF. DNA for the CDR3: TGTGCCAGCAGTTTATTCGGTTATGGCTACACCTTC.

This clonotype was counted a few times. The chain combines TRBV5-1 with TRBJ2-4, with TRBD1 as a possible D gene (5 bases). The germline V gene encodes CDR1 SGHRS and CDR2 YFSETQ. The CDR3 spans 14 residues. V dropped 5 bases and J dropped 0 bases, with 9 bases sitting between them. CDR3 amino acids: CASSDSLAKNIQYF. The CDR3 coding sequence is TGCGCCAGCAGTGACAGCTTAGCCAAAAACATTCAGTACTTC. Using reference TRBV5-1 and TRBJ2-4 for the parts outside the CDR3, the full variable domain is KAGVTQTPRYLIKTRGQQVTLSCSPISGHRSVSWYQQTPGQGLQFLFEYFSETQRNKGNFPGRFSGRQFSNSRSEMNVSTLELGDSALYLCASSDSLAKNIQYFGAGTRLSVL.

In this sample, this clonotype turned up a few times. This sequence joins TRBV4-3 and TRBJ1-4; the D gene is possibly TRBD1 (6 bases). V was trimmed by 0 bases and J by 16 bases, leaving 15 bases between them. The CDR3 consists of 13 residues. Germline V gene data show CDR1 as LGHNA and CDR2 as YSLEER. CDR3 in DNA: TGCGCCAGCAGCCAAGATCGGGGGGCACAGGAGTTTTTT. It specifies CASSQDRGAQEFF.

The V call is TRBV12-3 or TRBV12-4, the J call TRBJ2-6, with D unclear. This CDR3 is built from 17 residues. V was clipped by 3 bases and J by 0 bases, with 12 bases between them. CDR3 loop: CASSFRVYSSGANVLTF. CDR3 sequence (DNA): TGTGCCAGCAGTTTTAGGGTTTATTCCTCTGGGGCCAACGTCCTGACTTTC.

This clonotype was detected only a few times. The chain carries TRBV7-2 and TRBJ2-1; 8 positions agree with TRBD2. The CDR3 is made up of 14 amino acids. CDR1 and CDR2 (germline): SGHTA, FQGNSA. V shed 5 bases, J shed 9 bases, and the junction held 9 bases outside the gene matches. The CDR3 DNA follows: TGTGCCAGCAGCCTCGGGGGGGCTCCACGTGAGCAGTTCTTC. This encodes CASSLGGAPREQFF.

Only a few counts were recorded for this clonotype. The V gene is TRBV7-9, the J gene TRBJ2-1; tentatively, D is TRBD1 (5 bases). V lost 1 base, J lost 6 bases, and 10 bases lay in between. Germline assignment: CDR1 SEHNR and CDR2 FQNEAQ (reference sequence). This CDR3 is built from 14 residues. CDR3: CASSLGGQGNEQFF. CDR3 DNA sequence: TGTGCCAGCAGCTTAGGTGGGCAGGGCAATGAGCAGTTCTTC.

The chain is built from TRBV11-2 and TRBJ2-5; 12 nucleotides align to TRBD1. Germline assignment: CDR1 SGHAT and CDR2 FQNNGV. The CDR3 sequence is 17 residues long. J was trimmed by 3 bases and V by 5 bases; bases with no gene match: 10. CDR3 in DNA: TGTGCCAGCAGCCCCTACGTCGGGACAGGGGGCAAAGAGACCCAGTACTTC. Protein: CASSPYVGTGGKETQYF. Using reference TRBV11-2 and TRBJ2-5 for the parts outside the CDR3, the full variable domain is EAGVAQSPRYKIIEKRQSVAFWCNPISGHATLYWYQQILGQGPKLLIQFQNNGVVDDSQLPKDRFSAERLKGVDSTLKIQPAKLEDSAVYLCASSPYVGTGGKETQYFGPGTRLLVL.

The chain carries TRBV7-2 and TRBJ2-3; TRBD2 agrees at 10 bases. The ends lost 5 bases at V and 6 bases at J; junction bases unmatched: 14. Germline V gene lookup returns CDR1 SGHTA and CDR2 FQGNSA. The CDR3 extends over 17 amino acids. In nucleotides, the CDR3 is TGTGCCAGCAGCCGCAGGACTAGCGGCGGGATTGGCGATACGCAGTATTTT. As protein: CASSRRTSGGIGDTQYF.

V gene TRBV12-3 or TRBV12-4 combines with J gene TRBJ1-2; D unresolved. This CDR3 has 15 residues. V was clipped by 5 bases and J by 6 bases, with 19 bases between them. CDR3 nucleotides: TGTGCCAGCAGTCCCCTATTGTCCCGGGTGGATGGCTACACCTTC. It translates to CASSPLLSRVDGYTF.

The rearrangement uses TRBV6-1 and TRBJ2-1; 7 positions match TRBD2. Germline loops: CDR1 MNHNS, CDR2 SASEGT. This CDR3 has 15 amino acids. V lost 5 bases, J lost 3 bases, and 7 bases stayed unmatched. This CDR3 is CASSTIRDYYNEQFF. In DNA, the CDR3 is TGTGCCAGCAGTACCATCCGGGACTACTACAATGAGCAGTTCTTC.

The chain carries TRBV5-1 and TRBJ1-1, with D hard to call. This CDR3 contains 19 residues. The V end was cut by 0 bases, the J end by 1 base, with 22 bases between. CDR1 SGHRS and CDR2 YFSETQ come from the germline V gene. CDR3 DNA: TGCGCCAGCAGCTTGGGGTCCGTATGGGGTGGTGTTCCGAACACTGAAGCTTTCTTT. This encodes CASSLGSVWGGVPNTEAFF.

CDR3 DNA: TGCGCCAGCAGCTTGGTCCCCCGGGAGCAGGCCTACGAGCAGTACTTC. Translation gives CASSLVPREQAYEQYF. The chain employs TRBV5-1 and TRBJ2-7; possibly TRBD2 for D (6 bases). In germline, CDR1 is SGHRS, CDR2 YFSETQ. The CDR3 totals 16 residues. V dropped 0 bases and J dropped 2 bases, with 15 bases sitting between them.

This sequence joins TRBV16 and TRBJ2-1; 12 nucleotides align to TRBD2. CDR3 length: 16 amino acids. The germline V gene encodes CDR1 KGHSY and CDR2 FQNENV. The V segment lost 7 bases and the J segment 6 bases; nucleotides outside the gene matches: 10. The CDR3 DNA reads TGTGCCAGCACCAACCGACTAGCGGGGGTGTCCAATGAGCAGTTCTTC. It yields the protein CASTNRLAGVSNEQFF.

The CDR3 sequence: CASSSITGNTIYF. The CDR3 nucleotides are TGTGCCAGCAGCTCTATCACCGGAAACACCATATATTTT. This chain joins TRBV7-6 and TRBJ1-3; no firm D call. Looked up from germline, CDR1 is SGHVS and CDR2 is FNYEAQ. This CDR3 is 13 amino acids long. Between the trimmed V and J ends, which lost 4 bases and 4 bases, there was a span of 8 bases. Full variable domain (rest looked up from reference TRBV7-6 and TRBJ1-3): GAGVSQSPRYKVTKRGQDVALRCDPISGHVSLYWYRQALGQGPEFLTYFNYEAQQDKSGLPNDRFSAERPEGSISTLTIQRTEQRDSAMYRCASSSITGNTIYFGEGSWLTVV.

This clonotype was recorded many times. The J gene is TRBJ2-2, the V gene TRBV5-1; TRBD1 matches at 9 bases. This CDR3 comprises 15 residues. V was pared by 4 bases and J by 4 bases, with 5 bases of the junction left unmatched. The germline V gene encodes CDR1 SGHRS and CDR2 YFSETQ. The CDR3, as DNA: TGCGCCAGCAGCACAGGGGGCAAAGTCACCGGGGAGCTGTTTTTT. This encodes CASSTGGKVTGELFF.

The chain has TRBV6-2 or TRBV6-3 and TRBJ1-2; D not certain. Germline lookup yields CDR1 MNHEY and CDR2 SVGEGT. The V gene lost 2 bases and the J gene lost 1 base, with 8 bases spanning the gap. CDR3 length equals 14 residues. Here the CDR3 DNA reads TGTGCCAGCAGTTACGGAGGACTTAACTATGGCTACACCTTC. It translates to CASSYGGLNYGYTF.

This chain uses TRBV28 with TRBJ1-2, with D perhaps TRBD1 (6 bases). This CDR3 has 15 amino acids. The V end was cut by 8 bases, the J end by 8 bases, with 24 bases between. CDR1 and CDR2 from the germline V gene are MDHEN and SYDVKM. The CDR3 nucleotides are TGTGCCAGCGGTTGGGGAAGGGGGGATACTAGCGGCTACACCTTC. This codes for CASGWGRGDTSGYTF.

This clonotype was detected only a few times. The chain has TRBV7-8 and TRBJ2-2; 9 positions agree with TRBD2. Germline V gene lookup returns CDR1 SGHVS and CDR2 FQNEAQ. CDR3 size: 16 residues. The junction had 7 bases not matched to a gene; V was cut back by 7 bases and J by 1 base. The CDR3 spells CASTPYSGGNTGELFF. In DNA, the CDR3 is TGTGCCAGCACCCCCTATAGCGGGGGGAACACCGGGGAGCTGTTTTTT.

The gene calls are TRBV6-1 and TRBJ2-2, with TRBD2 identical over 16 bases. The ends lost 6 bases at V and 8 bases at J; junction bases unmatched: 15. From germline, CDR1 is MNHNS and CDR2 SASEGT. This CDR3 comprises 19 residues. CDR3 sequence: CASRTGLAGGPKLGGELFF. The CDR3 DNA sequence: TGTGCCAGCAGAACGGGACTAGCGGGGGGGCCGAAGCTCGGAGGGGAGCTGTTTTTT.

V is TRBV5-1 and J is TRBJ2-6; weak D call: TRBD2 (5 bases). Looked up from germline, CDR1 is SGHRS and CDR2 is YFSETQ. Deletions cut 1 base from V and 4 bases from J, with 15 bases between. The CDR3 consists of 17 residues. Written as DNA, the CDR3 is TGCGCCAGCAGCTTGAGGTCGAGGGAGAAGGGGGCCAACGTCCTGACTTTC. Its translation is CASSLRSREKGANVLTF. The full variable domain, with the rest looked up from reference TRBV5-1 and TRBJ2-6, is KAGVTQTPRYLIKTRGQQVTLSCSPISGHRSVSWYQQTPGQGLQFLFEYFSETQRNKGNFPGRFSGRQFSNSRSEMNVSTLELGDSALYLCASSLRSREKGANVLTFGAGSRLTVL.

This clonotype was detected only a few times. V and J are TRBV7-2 and TRBJ2-2; D unclear. The CDR3 contains 13 residues. Between the trimmed V and J ends, which lost 5 bases and 7 bases, there was a span of 11 bases. Germline V CDR1 and CDR2: SGHTA, FQGNSA. The CDR3 DNA reads as TGTGCCAGCAGCCTCCAGTCTTACGGGGAGCTGTTTTTT. As protein: CASSLQSYGELFF.